The rows below give T cell receptor beta chains drawn from one sample of a study of regulatory T cells in long-lasting Graves disease. TCRdb re-analysed the multiplex PCR reads in MiXCR, keeping a single row per CDR3 protein. Seen here are 300,000 to 500,000 distinct CDR3 sequences, under 25% observed once, and the top ten hold around 21%. Sequencing used peripheral blood mononuclear cells (PBMCs), obtained when the disease was refractory, from a patient treated with antithyroid drugs. These receptors were collected from a female donor with Graves disease. Each CDR3 is given with its conserved first and last residue. Fields, in order: clone size, CDR3 length, V gene, D gene, J gene, CDR3 protein, CDR3 DNA. The D gene is left open where the match is weak. For some rows the clone size is stated as once, few or many, or as a class when expanded; others skip it.

abundance: NA
len: 16
v_gene: TRBV28
d_gene: NA
j_gene: TRBJ2-7
CDR3aa: CASSPRLVPSPYEQYF
CDR3nt: TGTGCCAGCAGCCCTAGGTTGGTTCCCAGCCCCTACGAGCAGTACTTC

abundance: NA
len: 14
v_gene: TRBV30
d_gene: NA
j_gene: TRBJ2-2
CDR3aa: CAWTTGTHTGELFF
CDR3nt: TGTGCCTGGACGACTGGGACGCACACCGGGGAGCTGTTTTTT

abundance: many
len: 11
v_gene: TRBV30
d_gene: NA
j_gene: TRBJ2-7
CDR3aa: CAGSGGGEQYF
CDR3nt: TGTGCCGGTTCTGGCGGCGGCGAGCAGTACTTC

abundance: NA
len: 12
v_gene: TRBV29-1
d_gene: TRBD1
j_gene: TRBJ1-2
CDR3aa: CSVRTGSNGYTF
CDR3nt: TGCAGCGTTCGGACAGGGTCCAATGGCTACACCTTC

abundance: NA
len: 17
v_gene: TRBV18
d_gene: TRBD2
j_gene: TRBJ2-2
CDR3aa: CASSPLGLAGHTGELFF
CDR3nt: TGTGCCAGCTCACCATTGGGACTAGCGGGACACACCGGGGAGCTGTTTTTT

abundance: many
len: 16
v_gene: TRBV20-1
d_gene: NA
j_gene: TRBJ2-5
CDR3aa: CSAREIVVAARETQYF
CDR3nt: TGCAGTGCTAGAGAGATAGTTGTCGCCGCCAGGGAGACCCAGTACTTC

abundance: many
len: 13
v_gene: TRBV7-2
d_gene: NA
j_gene: TRBJ2-5
CDR3aa: CASRGGNSETQYF
CDR3nt: TGTGCCAGCAGAGGAGGGAATTCAGAGACCCAGTACTTC

abundance: many
len: 14
v_gene: TRBV28
d_gene: NA
j_gene: TRBJ1-5
CDR3aa: CASSLDGTNQPQHF
CDR3nt: TGTGCCAGCAGTTTGGACGGAACCAATCAGCCCCAGCATTTT

abundance: many
len: 14
v_gene: TRBV27
d_gene: NA
j_gene: TRBJ2-7
CDR3aa: CASSPGRMSYEQYF
CDR3nt: TGTGCCAGCAGTCCGGGACGGATGTCCTACGAGCAGTACTTC

abundance: NA
len: 14
v_gene: TRBV9
d_gene: NA
j_gene: TRBJ2-7
CDR3aa: CASSARQAPYEQYF
CDR3nt: TGTGCCAGCAGCGCCCGACAGGCTCCCTACGAGCAGTACTTC

abundance: NA
len: 16
v_gene: TRBV7-2
d_gene: TRBD2
j_gene: TRBJ2-5
CDR3aa: CASSPRVAGTQETQYF
CDR3nt: TGTGCCAGCTCACCCCGGGTAGCGGGAACTCAAGAGACCCAGTACTTC

abundance: NA
len: 15
v_gene: TRBV27
d_gene: NA
j_gene: TRBJ1-3
CDR3aa: CASSFPASGGNTIYF
CDR3nt: TGTGCCAGCAGTTTCCCTGCCTCGGGAGGAAACACCATATATTTT

abundance: many
len: 14
v_gene: TRBV12-3/TRBV12-4
d_gene: NA
j_gene: TRBJ1-1
CDR3aa: CASSPTWVVLEAFF
CDR3nt: TGTGCCAGCAGCCCAACCTGGGTTGTCTTAGAAGCTTTCTTT

abundance: NA
len: 11
v_gene: TRBV6-2/TRBV6-3
d_gene: NA
j_gene: TRBJ2-7
CDR3aa: CASSKGLEQYF
CDR3nt: TGTGCCAGCAGTAAAGGGCTCGAGCAGTACTTC

abundance: NA
len: 13
v_gene: TRBV4-3
d_gene: NA
j_gene: TRBJ1-1
CDR3aa: CASSQGRRDEAFF
CDR3nt: TGCGCCAGCAGCCAGGGCAGGCGCGATGAAGCTTTCTTT

abundance: many
len: 17
v_gene: TRBV20-1
d_gene: TRBD2
j_gene: TRBJ2-7
CDR3aa: CSASTGTIGTSAGEQYF
CDR3nt: TGCAGTGCTAGCACCGGGACTATAGGGACTAGCGCCGGCGAGCAGTACTTC

abundance: many
len: 14
v_gene: TRBV12-3/TRBV12-4
d_gene: NA
j_gene: TRBJ1-5
CDR3aa: CASSVWSGEQPQHF
CDR3nt: TGTGCCAGCAGTGTTTGGTCAGGGGAGCAGCCCCAGCATTTT

abundance: many
len: 14
v_gene: TRBV5-1
d_gene: NA
j_gene: TRBJ2-7
CDR3aa: CASSLGQELYEQYF
CDR3nt: TGCGCCAGCAGCTTGGGACAGGAACTCTACGAGCAGTACTTC

abundance: many
len: 14
v_gene: TRBV28
d_gene: NA
j_gene: TRBJ1-1
CDR3aa: CASRGPGVDTEAFF
CDR3nt: TGTGCCAGCAGGGGACCTGGGGTGGACACTGAAGCTTTCTTT

abundance: NA
len: 14
v_gene: TRBV19
d_gene: NA
j_gene: TRBJ2-7
CDR3aa: CASSMKGVPDEQYF
CDR3nt: TGTGCCAGTAGTATGAAGGGGGTACCCGACGAGCAGTACTTC

abundance: many
len: 14
v_gene: TRBV12-3/TRBV12-4
d_gene: NA
j_gene: TRBJ1-1
CDR3aa: CASSFGLGGIEAFF
CDR3nt: TGTGCCAGCAGTTTTGGTTTAGGGGGAATTGAAGCTTTCTTT

abundance: few
len: 13
v_gene: TRBV7-6
d_gene: NA
j_gene: TRBJ2-1
CDR3aa: CATANRAYNEQFF
CDR3nt: TGTGCCACCGCAAATAGGGCGTACAATGAGCAGTTCTTC

abundance: NA
len: 13
v_gene: TRBV14
d_gene: NA
j_gene: TRBJ2-2
CDR3aa: CASSQQFTGELFF
CDR3nt: TGTGCCAGCAGCCAACAGTTCACCGGGGAGCTGTTTTTT

abundance: NA
len: 13
v_gene: TRBV7-9
d_gene: TRBD1
j_gene: TRBJ2-7
CDR3aa: CASSGQVGYEQYF
CDR3nt: TGTGCCAGCAGCGGACAGGTAGGCTACGAGCAGTACTTC

abundance: few
len: 14
v_gene: TRBV19
d_gene: NA
j_gene: TRBJ1-5
CDR3aa: CASDPGRDNQPQHF
CDR3nt: TGTGCCAGTGATCCCGGCAGGGACAATCAGCCCCAGCATTTT

abundance: NA
len: 15
v_gene: TRBV6-4
d_gene: TRBD1
j_gene: TRBJ2-7
CDR3aa: CVSSYSDRTVREQYF
CDR3nt: TGTGTCAGCAGTTACTCGGACAGGACCGTTAGAGAGCAGTACTTC

abundance: NA
len: 14
v_gene: TRBV18
d_gene: NA
j_gene: TRBJ1-5
CDR3aa: CASSMGQGSQPQHF
CDR3nt: TGTGCCAGCTCAATGGGCCAGGGAAGTCAGCCCCAGCATTTT

abundance: many
len: 12
v_gene: TRBV7-9
d_gene: NA
j_gene: TRBJ1-1
CDR3aa: CASSLGGSEAFF
CDR3nt: TGTGCCAGCAGCTTAGGAGGTTCTGAAGCTTTCTTT

abundance: NA
len: 11
v_gene: TRBV12-3/TRBV12-4
d_gene: NA
j_gene: TRBJ2-7
CDR3aa: CASSDSHEQYF
CDR3nt: TGTGCCAGCAGTGACTCCCACGAGCAGTACTTC

abundance: NA
len: 18
v_gene: TRBV6-9
d_gene: TRBD2
j_gene: TRBJ2-2
CDR3aa: CASSGGLAGGPGTGELFF
CDR3nt: TGCGCCAGCAGTGGAGGGCTAGCGGGGGGGCCCGGCACCGGGGAGCTGTTTTTT

abundance: NA
len: 12
v_gene: TRBV29-1
d_gene: NA
j_gene: TRBJ1-3
CDR3aa: CSGRDAGNTIYF
CDR3nt: TGCAGCGGCAGGGATGCCGGAAACACCATATATTTT

abundance: many
len: 14
v_gene: TRBV27
d_gene: NA
j_gene: TRBJ2-7
CDR3aa: CASSRSGPRGEQYF
CDR3nt: TGTGCCAGCAGCCGATCCGGGCCGAGGGGCGAGCAGTACTTC

abundance: many
len: 14
v_gene: TRBV7-2
d_gene: NA
j_gene: TRBJ2-4
CDR3aa: CASSSRHRTNIQYF
CDR3nt: TGTGCCAGCAGCTCACGGCACAGGACGAACATTCAGTACTTC

abundance: many
len: 13
v_gene: TRBV14
d_gene: NA
j_gene: TRBJ1-1
CDR3aa: CASSREARPEAFF
CDR3nt: TGTGCCAGCAGCCGCGAAGCCAGGCCTGAAGCTTTCTTT

abundance: NA
len: 10
v_gene: TRBV2
d_gene: NA
j_gene: TRBJ1-2
CDR3aa: CATQGHGYTF
CDR3nt: TGTGCCACCCAGGGGCATGGCTACACCTTC